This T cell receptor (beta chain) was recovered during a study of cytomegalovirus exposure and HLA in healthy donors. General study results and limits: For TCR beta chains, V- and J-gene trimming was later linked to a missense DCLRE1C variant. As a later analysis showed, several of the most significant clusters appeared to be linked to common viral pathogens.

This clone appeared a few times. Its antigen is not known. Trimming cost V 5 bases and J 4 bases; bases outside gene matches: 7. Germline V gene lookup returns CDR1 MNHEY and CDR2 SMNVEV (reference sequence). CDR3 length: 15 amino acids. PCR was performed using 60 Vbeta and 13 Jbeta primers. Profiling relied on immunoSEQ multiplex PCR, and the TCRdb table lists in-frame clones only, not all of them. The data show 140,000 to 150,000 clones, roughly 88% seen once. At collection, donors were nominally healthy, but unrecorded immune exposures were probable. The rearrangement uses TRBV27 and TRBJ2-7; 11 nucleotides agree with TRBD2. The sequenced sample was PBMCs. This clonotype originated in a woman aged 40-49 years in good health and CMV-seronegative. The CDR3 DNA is TGTGCCAGCAGTCCAGAGACTAGCGGGATTTACGAGCAGTACTTC. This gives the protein CASSPETSGIYEQYF.